This entry is about one T cell receptor (beta chain). Its specific antigen is unknown. No base quality information exists; no much larger clone differs at one position. This sample is part of a study of cytomegalovirus exposure and HLA in healthy donors (dated by TCRdb to 2017 to 2019). Background on the whole study: An earlier analysis of 587 of the donors reported 250 to 300 Gb of sequence data and about 100 million unique TCR beta sequences from around 200 million T cells. About 310 gigabases of sequencing data and around 87 million unique TCR sequences were included in an early release covering over 600 HLA-typed donors. Among the roughly 430 genotyped donors, 81% belonged to the genetic ancestry cluster associated with self-reported Caucasian donors. The aim of the study was to test whether cataloging public T cell receptors could identify signatures of past pathogen exposure. The study profiled the T cell repertoires of 550 to 700 subjects by immunosequencing and related them to cytomegalovirus serostatus. Besides the first cohort of approximately 670 subjects, a separate validation cohort made up of 95 to 150 different subjects was used. The study combined high-throughput TCR immunosequencing, statistical association of individual TCRs with disease status, and machine learning to predict cytomegalovirus infection status. A later analysis re-examined previously published TCR beta repertoires from about 670 donors and added high-resolution HLA genotyping to investigate patterns of TCR occurrence. In the later analysis, no new phenotypic data were used to find candidate immune exposures; instead, reliance was placed on TCR beta sequences and their occurrence across donors. An earlier analysis of fewer than 750 of the donors used high-throughput TCR beta sequencing to judge whether each TCR beta V gene segment behaved as functional or pseudogenic. Donor age, sex, ethnicity and CMV serostatus were compiled together with the repertoire data. Genome-wide SNP genotypes for about 65% of the roughly 670 donors were used in a later genetic analysis, which treated that subset as a discovery cohort. All discovery cohort repertoires had been generated on a single sequencing platform. Both class I and class II loci were covered by HLA typing, at four-digit resolution. The number of typed donors differed by locus: about 620-640 for A, B, C, DRB1 and DQB1; approximately 520 for DQA1; 606 for DPA1; and some 430 for DPB1. Roughly 5 DR-DQ haplotypes were treated as single units for association and clustering because of strong linkage in the cohort. Across some 400 genotyped donors of the cohort, an average of approximately 240,000 unique TCR beta nucleotide sequences per donor were sequenced, and around 19% of those sequences were non-productive.

The cohort comprised 550 to 700 healthy bone marrow donors. At the time of sampling, all cohort members were nominally healthy, though unrecorded immune exposures were likely present. The donor tested CMV seropositive, placing the donor among the roughly 270 seropositive members of the cohort. A peripheral blood sample was collected from each donor, and TCR beta sequencing was performed on peripheral blood mononuclear cells. The Qiagen DNeasy Blood Extraction Kit was used to extract genomic DNA from the blood cell samples. Receptor amplification or capture employed the immunoSEQ multiplex PCR assay. For the multiplex PCR, a mixture combining 60 forward primers for TCR Vbeta segments and 13 reverse primers for TCR Jbeta segments was used. A multiplex PCR assay on genomic DNA amplified the CDR3 region of rearranged TCR beta genes. The Illumina HiSeq System was used to sequence the amplified TCR beta libraries as 87-base-pair reads. The published analysis was carried out like this. A later analysis counted about 80 million unique TCR beta chains across the 600 to 850 repertoires, and around 9.9 million of these chains were shared by at least two donors. To remove PCR and sequencing errors, raw reads were error-corrected and collapsed into unique sequences using a nearest-neighbor algorithm that merged closely related sequences. Alignment of CDR3 sequences to IMGT reference sequences was used to assign V, D and J gene segments. For a sequence to be retained, at least a six-nucleotide match to both a V gene segment and a J gene segment was required. A rearrangement counted as productive if the CDR3 had no stop codons and remained in frame with V and J, and every other rearrangement counted as non-productive. CDR3 was defined according to IMGT convention as the region running from the second conserved V-encoded cysteine to the conserved J-encoded phenylalanine. In an earlier analysis of 500 to 650 of the donors, sequences lacking an unambiguous match to a single V gene segment were excluded. In an earlier analysis of 450 to 700 of the donors, V segments were called functional above 56.7% productive rearrangements and were called segregating when the between-donor standard deviation exceeded 5%. A statistical classification framework was developed to diagnose cytomegalovirus status using the catalog of TCR beta chain sequences. In a later analysis, V and J genes were assigned by comparing TCR nucleotide sequences against IMGT/GENE-DB human TR gene sequences. In a later analysis, CDR3 sequences and most-parsimonious VDJ recombination scenarios were assigned using the TCRdist pipeline. A later analysis defined each TCR beta chain by its CDR3 amino acid sequence plus V-gene family, and excluded reads lacking a unique V-gene family. As a way to deal with suspected cross-contamination and a sequencing artifact, a later analysis dropped hundreds of nucleotide sequences that were highly shared and had low generation probability. A later analysis calculated a clonal expansion index for each public chain from normalized within-repertoire ranks of inferred template counts. In a later analysis, generation probabilities were computed with a VDJ recombination model fitted to out-of-frame rearrangements, and the resulting probabilities were checked against IGoR. Hypergeometric tests were used in a later analysis to score TCR-TCR, TCR-HLA and TCR-CMV co-occurrence, with a repertoire-size bias correction applied to the TCR pairs. To estimate false discovery rates, a later analysis permuted the HLA or CMV assignments 20 times. In a later analysis, co-occurring TCRs were grouped with DBSCAN, and TCRdist sequence similarity was added when clustering was performed within HLA-allele-positive subsets. Repertoires with fewer than 30,000 or more than 120,000 public chains, plus five repertoires with anomalous nucleotide sharing, were excluded from co-occurrence clustering. Entries here come from immuneACCESS through TCRdb and include only in-frame sequences with V and J called. Some clones fail to appear in such tables; in the studies checked, an unresolved V gene covers under half of the shortfall, and the cause of the remainder is unknown. D and trimming were read from the DNA, whereas the V and J calls and clone size are those reported in that table. For this sample there are under 200,000 clones; roughly 87% appear just once. Roughly 1.6% of the sample goes to the ten largest clones.

At the junction V is shortened by 0 bases and J by 4 bases, with 6 bases in between. Looking up the germline V gene yields CDR1 ENHRY and CDR2 SYGVKD. The CDR3 numbers 13 residues from cysteine through phenylalanine. CDR3 DNA is the only sequence kept; it has 39 bases, read in frame from the first base. Study-wide findings and limitations: A further reported finding was that TCR beta sequences accurately predicted the HLA-A and HLA-B alleles for most subjects in the first cohort. At a false discovery rate of 0.05, a later analysis linked some 17,000 TCR beta sequences to specific HLA alleles. In vitro tests confirmed that a few of the cytomegalovirus-associated TCR beta chains recognize cytomegalovirus antigens. CMV serostatus was the only immune exposure information available for the cohort. Because counts were too low, around 17 rarely observed V segments, including chromosome 9 orphons, were left out of the earlier analysis of several hundred of the donors. A cluster of highly shared sequence variants was judged likely to be a technical artifact of the sequencing pipeline. In a later analysis, TCR association rates were found to vary across HLA loci, with the most associated TCRs seen for DRB1 alleles and the fewest for HLA-C alleles. A later analysis found that most CMV-associated TCR beta chains appeared HLA-restricted, with HLA associations seemingly driven largely by CMV exposure. Presence/absence analyses assumed roughly uniform sequencing depth across donors, an assumption that may not hold. The classifier was reported to diagnose cytomegalovirus status with high specificity and sensitivity in both the original and validation cohorts. V-gene and J-gene trimming of TCR beta chains was associated with a missense DCLRE1C variant in a later genetic analysis, and the association was replicated in an independent cohort. Some IMGT-functional V segments, including TRBV6-2 and TRBV6-3, could not be distinguished by the 87-base-pair reads and were therefore excluded. While some public TCRs were present in many individuals, most TCR sequences turned up only very rarely across donors. The cohort was sequenced for TCR beta chains only, and without alpha or paired-chain data the features that could be detected were limited. In an earlier analysis of some 500 of the donors, most TCR beta V segments appeared in productive rearrangements about 90% or about 30% of the time, broadly matching IMGT annotations. Strong co-occurrence of HLA alleles, especially DR and DQ, made assigning TCR associations to individual alleles difficult. Linkage disequilibrium might explain the correlated functional status among segregating V segments, but an unknown experimental factor could not be excluded. Because some donors lacked HLA typing at each locus, the association tests relied only on the typed subset. A later analysis found that HLA-associated TCR beta chains were more clonally expanded and had lower generation probabilities than equally common non-associated chains. A total of around 150 TCR beta chains were listed by the study as associated with cytomegalovirus. The authors suggested that the approach could potentially be generalized to other disease states and immunological phenotypes. A later analysis reported that several top co-occurrence clusters appeared linked to parvovirus B19, influenza, CMV and Epstein-Barr virus. According to a later genetic analysis, donors in an Asian-associated ancestry cluster had fewer N-insertions in productive TCRs than the roughly 670-donor mean.

The V gene is TRBV10-3 and the J gene is TRBJ1-2; a confident D gene designation cannot be given. The TCR was taken from a girl aged 10 to 17 in good health and CMV-seropositive. The source material was PBMCs. The CDR3 protein sequence reads: CAISESPVYGYTF. DNA sequence: TGTGCCATCAGTGAGTCGCCGGTCTATGGCTACACCTTC.